The next 26 T cell receptor beta chains were all read from a single sample in a study of glioma-infiltrating T cells after dendritic cell vaccination. Some clones are missing from TCRdb's copy, which holds only in-frame ones; the method was immunoSEQ multiplex PCR. Counted here are roughly 98,000 clones, more than 75% occurring once; the ten biggest clones make up about a sixth. The starting material was blood, obtained before dendritic cell vaccination. These receptors all stem from a human donor with glioblastoma.

This chain links TRBV19 with TRBJ2-2, with a weak D call TRBD2 (6 bases). With 9 bases removed from V and 2 bases from J, the gap between germline ends came to 16 bases. The CDR3 sequence is 15 residues long. Germline V lookup: CDR1 LNHDA, CDR2 SQIVND (reference sequence). Here the CDR3 DNA reads TGTGCCAGGGCAGGGCCCGGGAGAAACACCGGGGAGCTGTTTTTT. It translates to CARAGPGRNTGELFF.

The gene calls are TRBV7-3 and TRBJ1-2; unclear D gene. V was cut by 5 bases and J by 4 bases, with 14 bases left in between. Germline V gene sequence: CDR1 SGHTA, CDR2 FQGTGA. There are 14 residues in the CDR3. CDR3 nucleotides: TGTGCCAGCAGCCCGGGGAGTGGGCCCTATGGCTACACCTTC. It translates to CASSPGSGPYGYTF. Drawing the rest from reference TRBV7-3 and TRBJ1-2, the complete variable domain is GAGVSQTPSNKVTEKGKYVELRCDPISGHTALYWYRQSLGQGPEFLIYFQGTGAADDSGLPNDRFFAVRPEGSVSTLKIQRTERGDSAVYLCASSPGSGPYGYTFGSGTRLTVV.

This clone was counted once. The chain uses TRBV14 and TRBJ2-7; 8 positions agree with TRBD1. J gave up 9 bases and V 4 bases, and 8 bases lay outside the gene matches. Germline V CDR1 and CDR2: SGHDN, FVKESK. The CDR3 is 13 residues long. Here the CDR3 DNA reads TGTGCCAGCAGCCGCGGGACAGGTGGGCGGCAGTACTTC. The encoded protein is CASSRGTGGRQYF.

The rearrangement uses TRBV5-1 and TRBJ2-7; D is undetermined. CDR1 is SGHRS and CDR2 is YFSETQ in the germline V gene. CDR3 length: 12 residues. The germline V and J ends were trimmed by 1 base and 3 bases, with 5 bases remaining between them. CDR3 nucleotide sequence: TGCGCCAGCAGCTTGTATAGCTACGAGCAGTACTTC. Its translation is CASSLYSYEQYF. The whole variable domain, filled in from reference TRBV5-1 and TRBJ2-7, reads KAGVTQTPRYLIKTRGQQVTLSCSPISGHRSVSWYQQTPGQGLQFLFEYFSETQRNKGNFPGRFSGRQFSNSRSEMNVSTLELGDSALYLCASSLYSYEQYFGPGTRLTVT.

The chain uses TRBV6-1 and TRBJ2-1, with D hard to call. The germline CDR1 and CDR2 sequences are MNHNS and SASEGT. V lost 6 bases and J 3 bases, leaving 15 bases between the germline ends. There are 15 residues in the CDR3. CDR3 sequence reads: CASRDTGSLYNEQFF. The CDR3 region has the DNA TGTGCCAGCAGGGATACCGGGTCCCTCTACAATGAGCAGTTCTTC.

In the case of this clone: Its ends do not fully match the called genes, so a read error is possible. This rearrangement joins TRBV11-2 to TRBJ2-7; 8 bases fit TRBD1. Germline values: CDR1 SGHAT, CDR2 FQNNGV. This CDR3 has 13 residues. CDR3 residues: CASSLGGTGMRHF. The CDR3 DNA reads TGTGCCAGCAGCTTAGGAGGGACAGGTATGAGGCACTTC.

The V gene is TRBV2, the J gene TRBJ2-1; the match to TRBD1 covers 8 bases. This CDR3 is 16 amino acids long. The V gene end was trimmed by 6 bases and the J gene end by 2 bases; junction bases not matched to a gene: 9. The germline V gene encodes CDR1 SNHLY and CDR2 FYNNEI. CDR3: CASSQRDRGAYNEQFF. Written as DNA, the CDR3 is TGTGCCAGCAGCCAACGCGACAGGGGTGCCTACAATGAGCAGTTCTTC.

J is TRBJ2-7 and V is TRBV28; the match to TRBD2 covers 7 bases. The CDR3 consists of 13 residues. The ends lost 6 bases at V and 3 bases at J; junction bases unmatched: 5. Germline V gives CDR1 MDHEN, CDR2 SYDVKM. CDR3 DNA sequence: TGTGCCAGCAGAAGCGGGACCCTCTACGAGCAGTACTTC. It encodes CASRSGTLYEQYF.

The rearrangement links TRBV5-4 to TRBJ2-5; the D is unclear. With 5 bases removed from V and 1 base from J, the gap between germline ends came to 9 bases. This CDR3 region has 13 residues. Germline CDR1 reads SGHNT; CDR2 reads YYREEE (reference sequence). The CDR3, as DNA: TGTGCCAGCAGTACCACCGGCCAAGAGACCCAGTACTTC. This translates into CASSTTGQETQYF.

This clone was observed a single time. The V and J genes are TRBV6-5 and TRBJ2-2; D possibly corresponds to TRBD2 (5 bases). The CDR3 runs 15 residues. CDR1 is MNHEY and CDR2 is SVGAGI in the germline V gene. V lost 0 bases to trimming and J lost 4 bases, with 9 bases between them. For the CDR3, the DNA is TGTGCCAGCAGTTACTCGAGGGTCCGCACCGGGGAGCTGTTTTTT. Translation gives CASSYSRVRTGELFF.

The chain couples TRBV15 to TRBJ2-7, with 12 bases that match TRBD1. J lost 5 bases, V lost 2 bases, and 19 bases had no gene match. CDR1 is LNHNV, CDR2 YYDKDF, per germline (reference sequence). The CDR3 has 20 amino acids. Here the CDR3 DNA reads TGTGCCACCAGCAGAAAGTGGGGACAGGGGGCGCGGGATCGGCTCCACGAGCAGTACTTC. It translates to CATSRKWGQGARDRLHEQYF.

The rearrangement joins TRBV4-1 to TRBJ2-3; TRBD2 aligns across 8 bases. CDR1 and CDR2 (germline): MGHRA, YSYEKL. This CDR3 is 17 amino acids long. Unmatched junction bases numbered 7, after V lost 0 bases and J lost 2 bases. CDR3: CASSQDIPGGPTDTQYF. The CDR3 coding sequence is TGCGCCAGCAGCCAAGATATCCCGGGAGGGCCCACAGATACGCAGTATTTT.

V is TRBV28 and J is TRBJ1-1, with a possible D match to TRBD1 (5 bases). V lost 7 bases and J 0 bases, leaving 18 bases between the germline ends. The length of the CDR3 is 16 residues. Per the germline V gene, CDR1 is MDHEN and CDR2 is SYDVKM. CDR3 protein: CASMGRGGEMNTEAFF. For the CDR3, the DNA is TGTGCCAGCATGGGACGCGGGGGTGAAATGAACACTGAAGCTTTCTTT.

The chain uses TRBV6-6 and TRBJ2-5, with a possible D match to TRBD1 (7 bases). The assigned J gene may be wrong: the sequence end matches TRBJ2-7 better. The CDR3 extends over 14 amino acids. The germline V gene has CDR1 MNHNY and CDR2 SVGAGI (reference sequence). The CDR3 region is CASTPGGLSYEQYF. CDR3 nucleotide sequence: TGTGCCAGCACCCCAGGGGGACTGTCTTACGAGCAGTACTTC.

DNA for the CDR3: TGTGCCAGCAGAAAAGCTAGCGGGAGCGCTTACGAGCAGTACTTC. Its translation is CASRKASGSAYEQYF. J is TRBJ2-7 and V is TRBV7-2, with TRBD2 matching over 10 bases. CDR1 SGHTA and CDR2 FQGNSA come from the germline V gene. The CDR3 sequence is 15 residues long. The V segment lost 6 bases and the J segment 4 bases; nucleotides outside the gene matches: 9.

Only a few counts were recorded for this clone. The chain combines TRBV11-2 with TRBJ1-6; 8 nucleotides line up with TRBD1. V lost 5 bases to trimming and J lost 6 bases; unmatched junction nucleotides: 9. This CDR3 is built from 16 residues. Germline V gives CDR1 SGHAT, CDR2 FQNNGV. This chain's CDR3 is CASSVGQGKANSPLHF. The CDR3 DNA follows: TGTGCCAGCAGCGTCGGACAGGGAAAAGCTAATTCACCCCTCCACTTT.

To note about this clone: Other nucleotide sequences from this sample produce the same CDR3. The V and J genes are TRBV5-1 and TRBJ2-3; 13 bases agree with TRBD2. The V and J ends lost 4 bases and 6 bases, in that order; junction bases with no gene match: 8. This CDR3 contains 16 residues. The germline V gene has CDR1 SGHRS and CDR2 YFSETQ. The DNA for the CDR3 is TGCGCCAGCAGCCTGCGACTAGCGGGAGGTTGGGATACGCAGTATTTT. As protein: CASSLRLAGGWDTQYF. Drawing the rest from reference TRBV5-1 and TRBJ2-3, the complete variable domain is KAGVTQTPRYLIKTRGQQVTLSCSPISGHRSVSWYQQTPGQGLQFLFEYFSETQRNKGNFPGRFSGRQFSNSRSEMNVSTLELGDSALYLCASSLRLAGGWDTQYFGPGTRLTVL.

This sequence joins TRBV29-1 and TRBJ2-3; D remains unclear. The CDR3 contains 15 residues. Germline CDR1 and CDR2: SQVTM and ANQGSEA. Trimming stripped 7 bases from V and 6 bases from J, with 23 bases between. This CDR3 reads CSALNPSTIRDTQYF. The CDR3 region has the DNA TGCAGCGCCCTGAACCCCTCCACGATCCGGGATACGCAGTATTTT.

The chain links TRBV29-1 to TRBJ1-1; 7 bases are a match to TRBD1. The CDR3 totals 13 residues. Germline CDR1 reads SQVTM; CDR2 reads ANQGSEA. The V and J ends lost 5 bases and 1 base, in that order; junction bases with no gene match: 4. Here the CDR3 DNA reads TGCAGCGTTCTCGGGACAGCGAACACTGAAGCTTTCTTT. Translated: CSVLGTANTEAFF.

This clone came up once. The CDR3 region has the DNA TGTGCCAGCAGTCCTTCTGCCCTAGGGCAGTTCTTC. Encoded protein: CASSPSALGQFF. V is TRBV7-2 and J is TRBJ2-1; D is uncertain. V lost 6 bases, J lost 12 bases, and 15 bases lay in between. Germline CDR1 reads SGHTA; CDR2 reads FQGNSA. There are 12 residues in the CDR3.

This rearrangement joins TRBV7-6 to TRBJ2-2; 7 bases align to TRBD2. V trimming: 5 bases; J trimming: 1 base; junction bases outside the gene matches: 4. CDR1 is SGHVS and CDR2 is FNYEAQ in the germline V gene. The length of the CDR3 is 15 residues. CDR3 amino acids: CASSPGGGNTGELFF. CDR3 coding DNA: TGTGCCAGCAGCCCGGGAGGCGGGAACACCGGGGAGCTGTTTTTT.

J is TRBJ1-1 and V is TRBV23-1; 7 nucleotides match TRBD1. TRBV23-1 is an ORF for which the function is uncertain. The CDR3 is 19 amino acids. Losses at the gene ends were 0 bases for V and 0 bases for J; bases not matched to a gene: 13. The CDR3, as DNA: TGCGCCAGCAGTCAATCCCCCCTAGGAGGGACAGACCTGAACACTGAAGCTTTCTTT. Its protein product is CASSQSPLGGTDLNTEAFF.

This clone was observed a single time. V gene TRBV4-1 combines with J gene TRBJ2-7; 7 bases align to TRBD1. CDR1 and CDR2 (germline): MGHRA, YSYEKL. J was trimmed by 5 bases and V by 1 base; bases with no gene match: 5. This CDR3 is built from 14 residues. In DNA form, the CDR3 reads TGCGCCAGCAGCCAAGGAACAGGGGCCCACGAGCAGTACTTC. Its translation is CASSQGTGAHEQYF.

The genes are TRBV7-9 and TRBJ2-7; 7 bases map to TRBD2. Looked up from germline, CDR1 is SEHNR and CDR2 is FQNEAQ (reference sequence). Unmatched junction bases numbered 6, after V lost 8 bases and J lost 2 bases. CDR3 length: 13 residues. The CDR3 region has the DNA TGTGCCAGCTCCGCTGGGACTACCTACGAGCAGTACTTC. As protein: CASSAGTTYEQYF.

A single count supports this clone. The V and J genes are TRBV7-9 and TRBJ2-7; no definite D call. This CDR3 spans 13 amino acids. Germline V CDR1 and CDR2: SEHNR, FQNEAQ (reference sequence). V lost 1 base and J lost 0, with 4 bases in between. This CDR3 reads CASSLESSYEQYF. The DNA for the CDR3 is TGTGCCAGCAGCTTAGAGAGCTCCTACGAGCAGTACTTC.

This rearrangement joins TRBV7-2 to TRBJ2-7, with a tentative D call TRBD2 (6 bases). This CDR3 contains 14 residues. The germline V and J ends were trimmed by 3 bases and 4 bases, with 13 bases remaining between them. Germline values: CDR1 SGHTA, CDR2 FQGNSA. The CDR3 bases are TGTGCCAGCAGCTTGGAGGGCAGGCGGTACGAGCAGTACTTC. It codes for CASSLEGRRYEQYF. The full variable domain, completed using reference TRBV7-2 and TRBJ2-7, is GAGVSQSPSNKVTEKGKDVELRCDPISGHTALYWYRQSLGQGLEFLIYFQGNSAPDKSGLPSDRFSAERTGGSVSTLTIQRTQQEDSAVYLCASSLEGRRYEQYFGPGTRLTVT.